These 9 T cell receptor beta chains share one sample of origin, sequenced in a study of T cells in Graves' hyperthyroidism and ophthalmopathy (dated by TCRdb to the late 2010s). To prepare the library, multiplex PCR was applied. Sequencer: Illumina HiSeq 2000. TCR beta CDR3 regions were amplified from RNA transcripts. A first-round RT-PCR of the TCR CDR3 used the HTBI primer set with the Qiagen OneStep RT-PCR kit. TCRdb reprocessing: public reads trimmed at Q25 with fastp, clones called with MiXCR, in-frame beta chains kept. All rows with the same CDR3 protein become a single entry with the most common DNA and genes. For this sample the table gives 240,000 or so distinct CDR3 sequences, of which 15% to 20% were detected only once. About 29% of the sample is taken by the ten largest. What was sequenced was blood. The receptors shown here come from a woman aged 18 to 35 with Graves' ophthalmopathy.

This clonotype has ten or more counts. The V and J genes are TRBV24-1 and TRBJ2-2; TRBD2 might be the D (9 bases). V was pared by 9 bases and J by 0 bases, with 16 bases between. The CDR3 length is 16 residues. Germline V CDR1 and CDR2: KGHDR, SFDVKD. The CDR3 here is CATQGASGTNTGELFF. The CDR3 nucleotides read TGTGCCACCCAGGGGGCTAGCGGGACGAACACCGGGGAGCTGTTTTTT.

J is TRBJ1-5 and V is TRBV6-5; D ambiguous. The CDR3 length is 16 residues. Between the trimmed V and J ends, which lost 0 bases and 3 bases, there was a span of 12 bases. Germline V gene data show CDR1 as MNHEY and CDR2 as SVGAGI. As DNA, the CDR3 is TGTGCCAGCAGTTACTCGAAATGGGTTTCCAATCAGCCCCAGCATTTT. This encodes CASSYSKWVSNQPQHF.

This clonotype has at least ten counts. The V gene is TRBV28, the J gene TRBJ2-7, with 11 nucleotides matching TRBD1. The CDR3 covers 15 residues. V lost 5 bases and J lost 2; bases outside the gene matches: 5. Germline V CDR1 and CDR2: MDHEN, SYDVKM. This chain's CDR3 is CASSVGTGGPYEQYF. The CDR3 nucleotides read TGTGCCAGCAGTGTCGGGACAGGGGGACCCTACGAGCAGTACTTC.

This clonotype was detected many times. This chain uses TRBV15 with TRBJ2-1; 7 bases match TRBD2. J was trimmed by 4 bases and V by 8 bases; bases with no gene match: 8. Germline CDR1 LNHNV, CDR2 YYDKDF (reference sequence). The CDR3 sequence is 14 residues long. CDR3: CATAPGRMYNEQFF. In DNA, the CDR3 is TGTGCCACCGCCCCCGGGAGGATGTACAATGAGCAGTTCTTC.

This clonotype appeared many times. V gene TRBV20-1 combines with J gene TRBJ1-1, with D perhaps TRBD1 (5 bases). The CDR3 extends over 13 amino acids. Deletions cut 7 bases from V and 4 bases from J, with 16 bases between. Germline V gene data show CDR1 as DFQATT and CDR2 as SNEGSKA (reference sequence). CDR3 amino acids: CSVEGIGPTEAFF. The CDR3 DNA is TGCAGTGTGGAGGGGATTGGGCCCACTGAAGCTTTCTTT.

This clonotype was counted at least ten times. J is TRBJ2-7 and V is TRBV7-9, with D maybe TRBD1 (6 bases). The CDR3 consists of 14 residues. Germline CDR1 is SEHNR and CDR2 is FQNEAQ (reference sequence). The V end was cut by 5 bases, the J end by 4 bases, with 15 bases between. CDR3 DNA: TGTGCCAGCAGCGTCGAACAGGGAAGGTACGAGCAGTACTTC. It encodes CASSVEQGRYEQYF.

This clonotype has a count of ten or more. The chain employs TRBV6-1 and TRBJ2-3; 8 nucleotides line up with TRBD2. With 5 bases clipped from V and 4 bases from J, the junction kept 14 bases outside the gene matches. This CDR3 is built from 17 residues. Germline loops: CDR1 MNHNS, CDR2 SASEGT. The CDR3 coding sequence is TGTGCCAGCAGTTACCCCACTAGCGGACGGGGGGCAGATACGCAGTATTTT. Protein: CASSYPTSGRGADTQYF.

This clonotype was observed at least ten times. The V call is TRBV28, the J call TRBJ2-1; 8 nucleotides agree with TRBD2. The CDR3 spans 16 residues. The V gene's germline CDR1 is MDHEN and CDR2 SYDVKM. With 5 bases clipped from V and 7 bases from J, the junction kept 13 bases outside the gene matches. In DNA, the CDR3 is TGTGCCAGCAGTCTTCGCGTTAGCGGGGTGGGGAATGAGCAGTTCTTC. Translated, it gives CASSLRVSGVGNEQFF.

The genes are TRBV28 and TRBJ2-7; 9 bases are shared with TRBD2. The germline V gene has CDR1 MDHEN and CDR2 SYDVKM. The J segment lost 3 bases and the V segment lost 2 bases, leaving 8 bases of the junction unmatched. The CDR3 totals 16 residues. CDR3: CASSLAASGAYYEQYF. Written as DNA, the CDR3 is TGTGCCAGCAGTTTAGCGGCTAGCGGGGCATACTACGAGCAGTACTTC.